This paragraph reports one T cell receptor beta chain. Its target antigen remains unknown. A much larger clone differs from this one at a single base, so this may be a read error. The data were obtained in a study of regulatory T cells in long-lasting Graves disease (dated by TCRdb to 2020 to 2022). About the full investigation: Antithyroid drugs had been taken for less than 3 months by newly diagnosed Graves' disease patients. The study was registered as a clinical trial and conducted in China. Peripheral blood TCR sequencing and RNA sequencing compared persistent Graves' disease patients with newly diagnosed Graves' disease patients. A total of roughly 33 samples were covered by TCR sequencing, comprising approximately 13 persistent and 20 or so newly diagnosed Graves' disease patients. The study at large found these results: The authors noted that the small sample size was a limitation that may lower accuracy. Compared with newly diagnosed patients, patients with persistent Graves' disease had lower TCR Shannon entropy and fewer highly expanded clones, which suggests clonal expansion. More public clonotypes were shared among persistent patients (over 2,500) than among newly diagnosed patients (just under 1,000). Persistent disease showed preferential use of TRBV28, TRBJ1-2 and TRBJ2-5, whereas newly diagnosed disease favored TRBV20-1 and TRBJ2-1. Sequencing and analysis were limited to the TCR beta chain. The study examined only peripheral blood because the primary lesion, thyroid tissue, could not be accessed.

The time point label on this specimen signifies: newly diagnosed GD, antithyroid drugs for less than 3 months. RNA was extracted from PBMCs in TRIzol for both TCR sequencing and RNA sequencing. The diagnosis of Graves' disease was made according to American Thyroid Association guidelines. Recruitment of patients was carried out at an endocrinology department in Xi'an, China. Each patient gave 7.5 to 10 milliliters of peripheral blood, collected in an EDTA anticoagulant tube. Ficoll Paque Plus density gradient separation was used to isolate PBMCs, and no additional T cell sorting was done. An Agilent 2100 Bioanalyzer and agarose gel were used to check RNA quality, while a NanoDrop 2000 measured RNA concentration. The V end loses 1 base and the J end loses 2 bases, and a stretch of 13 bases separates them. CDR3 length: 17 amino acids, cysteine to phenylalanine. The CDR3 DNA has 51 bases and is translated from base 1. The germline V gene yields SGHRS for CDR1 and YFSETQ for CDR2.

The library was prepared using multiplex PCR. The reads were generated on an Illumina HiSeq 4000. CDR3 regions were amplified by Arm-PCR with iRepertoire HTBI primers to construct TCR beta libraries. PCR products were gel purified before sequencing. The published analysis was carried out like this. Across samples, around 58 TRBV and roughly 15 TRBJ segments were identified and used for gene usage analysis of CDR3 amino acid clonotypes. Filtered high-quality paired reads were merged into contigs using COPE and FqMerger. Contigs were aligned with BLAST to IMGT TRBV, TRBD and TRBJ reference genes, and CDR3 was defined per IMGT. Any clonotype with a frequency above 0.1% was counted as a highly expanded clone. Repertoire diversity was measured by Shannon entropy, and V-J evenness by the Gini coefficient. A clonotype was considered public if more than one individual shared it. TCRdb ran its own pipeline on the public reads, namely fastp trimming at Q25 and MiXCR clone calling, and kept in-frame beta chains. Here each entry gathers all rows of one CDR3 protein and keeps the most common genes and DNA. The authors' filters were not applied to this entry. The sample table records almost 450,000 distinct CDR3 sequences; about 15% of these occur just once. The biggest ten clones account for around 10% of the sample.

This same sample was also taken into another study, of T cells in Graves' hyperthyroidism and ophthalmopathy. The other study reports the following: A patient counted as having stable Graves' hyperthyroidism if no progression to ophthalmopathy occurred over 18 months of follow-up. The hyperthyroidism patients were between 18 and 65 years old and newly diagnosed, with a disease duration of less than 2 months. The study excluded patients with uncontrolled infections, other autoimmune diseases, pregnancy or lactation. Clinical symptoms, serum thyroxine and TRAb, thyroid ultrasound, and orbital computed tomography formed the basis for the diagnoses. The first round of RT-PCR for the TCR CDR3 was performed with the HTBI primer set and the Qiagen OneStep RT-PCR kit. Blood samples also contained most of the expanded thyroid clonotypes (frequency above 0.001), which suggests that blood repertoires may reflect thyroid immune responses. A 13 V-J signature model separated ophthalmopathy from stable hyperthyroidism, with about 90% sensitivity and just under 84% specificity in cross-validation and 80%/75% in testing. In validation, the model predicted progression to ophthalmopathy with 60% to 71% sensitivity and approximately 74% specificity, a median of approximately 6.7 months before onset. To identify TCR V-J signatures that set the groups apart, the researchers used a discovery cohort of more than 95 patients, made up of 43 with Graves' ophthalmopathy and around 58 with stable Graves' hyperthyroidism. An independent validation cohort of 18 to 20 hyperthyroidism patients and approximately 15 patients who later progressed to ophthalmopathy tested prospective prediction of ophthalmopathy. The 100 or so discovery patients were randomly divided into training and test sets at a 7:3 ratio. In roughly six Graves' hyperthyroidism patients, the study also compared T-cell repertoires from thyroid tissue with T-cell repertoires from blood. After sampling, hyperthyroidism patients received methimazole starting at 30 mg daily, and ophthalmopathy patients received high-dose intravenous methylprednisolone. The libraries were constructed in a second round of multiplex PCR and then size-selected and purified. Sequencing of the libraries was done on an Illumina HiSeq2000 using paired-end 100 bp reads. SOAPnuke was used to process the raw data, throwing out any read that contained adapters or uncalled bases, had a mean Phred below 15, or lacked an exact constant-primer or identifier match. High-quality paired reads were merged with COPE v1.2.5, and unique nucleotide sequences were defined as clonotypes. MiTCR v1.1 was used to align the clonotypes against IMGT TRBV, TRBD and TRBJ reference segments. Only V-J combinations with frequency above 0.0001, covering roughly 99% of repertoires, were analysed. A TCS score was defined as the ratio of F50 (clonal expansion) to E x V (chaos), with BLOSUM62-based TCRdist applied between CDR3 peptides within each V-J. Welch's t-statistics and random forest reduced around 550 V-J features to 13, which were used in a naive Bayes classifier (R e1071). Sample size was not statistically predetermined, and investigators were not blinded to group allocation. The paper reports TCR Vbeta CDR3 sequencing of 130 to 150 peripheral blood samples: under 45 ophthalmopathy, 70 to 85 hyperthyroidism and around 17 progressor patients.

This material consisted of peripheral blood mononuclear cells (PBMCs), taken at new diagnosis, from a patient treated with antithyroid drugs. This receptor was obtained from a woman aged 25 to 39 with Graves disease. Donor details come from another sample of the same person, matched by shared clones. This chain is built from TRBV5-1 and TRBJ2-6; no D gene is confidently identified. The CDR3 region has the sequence CASSLPPIGTGANVLTF. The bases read TGCGCCAGCAGCTTGCCCCCCATCGGAACTGGGGCCAACGTCCTGACTTTC. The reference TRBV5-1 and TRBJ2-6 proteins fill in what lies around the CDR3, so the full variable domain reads KAGVTQTPRYLIKTRGQQVTLSCSPISGHRSVSWYQQTPGQGLQFLFEYFSETQRNKGNFPGRFSGRQFSNSRSEMNVSTLELGDSALYLCASSLPPIGTGANVLTFGAGSRLTVL.